These 20 T cell receptor beta chains originate from one sample sequenced in a study of blood T cells in healthy people across ages. Primers used in a second PCR of roughly 6 to 12 cycles were a sample-barcoded 5' primer and a J-beta primer mix. TCRdb analysed the 5' RACE reads with MiXCR anew, one entry per CDR3 protein. The sample has roughly 1,500,000 distinct CDR3 sequences, 34% seen once. The sample consisted of blood. The receptors shown here come from a woman in her thirties in good health.

This chain joins TRBV7-8 and TRBJ2-5, with 11 bases that match TRBD1. Germline values: CDR1 SGHVS, CDR2 FQNEAQ. The CDR3 is 15 residues long. The trim removed 6 bases at V and 4 bases at J, leaving 7 bases unmatched. CDR3 bases: TGTGCCAGCAGATTGGACAGGGGGCAGTTAGAGACCCAGTACTTC. Translation: CASRLDRGQLETQYF.

V usage is TRBV5-4 and J usage is TRBJ2-3; D is possibly TRBD2 (5 bases). The CDR3 totals 17 residues. Germline CDR1 is SGHNT and CDR2 is YYREEE (reference sequence). V lost 3 bases and J lost 1, with 18 bases in between. CDR3 protein: CASSSLEEFEGTDTQYF. The CDR3 bases are TGTGCCAGCAGCTCACTAGAGGAGTTTGAGGGCACAGATACGCAGTATTTT.

This clonotype was detected many times. The chain uses TRBV29-1 and TRBJ2-7, with 7 bases fitting TRBD2. Germline values: CDR1 SQVTM, CDR2 ANQGSEA. The junction had 4 bases not matched to a gene; V was cut back by 7 bases and J by 4 bases. The CDR3 spans 11 residues. The CDR3 is CSADGGYEQYF. For the CDR3, the DNA is TGCAGCGCCGACGGGGGGTACGAGCAGTACTTC.

Regarding this clonotype: This may be a read error: a much more frequent sequence differs by one nucleotide. This CDR3 is CASSPEGGACEQYF. CDR3 coding DNA: TGTGCCAGCAGCCCCGAGGGAGGGGCCTGCGAGCAGTACTTC. This chain joins TRBV28 and TRBJ2-7, with 7 bases fitting TRBD2. Germline loops: CDR1 MDHEN, CDR2 SYDVKM. V shed 6 bases and J 6 bases; nucleotides not matched to a gene: 11. There are 14 residues in the CDR3.

This clonotype was counted a few times. CDR3 DNA sequence: TGTGCCAGCAGCCCTCGGGCAGGGGCGAACTATGGCTACACCTTC. Encoded protein: CASSPRAGANYGYTF. The rearrangement uses TRBV3-1 and TRBJ1-2; maybe TRBD1 (6 bases). Looked up from germline, CDR1 is LGHDT and CDR2 is YNNKEL (reference sequence). V was shortened by 4 bases and J by 2 bases, with 14 bases between the two germline ends. The CDR3 is made up of 15 amino acids.

The V and J genes are TRBV7-2 and TRBJ1-2; D call uncertain. V was clipped by 5 bases and J by 4 bases, with 14 bases between them. Germline V lookup: CDR1 SGHTA, CDR2 FQGNSA. This CDR3 has 14 residues. CDR3 sequence reads: CASSQGGASYGYTF. Here the CDR3 DNA reads TGTGCCAGCAGCCAAGGAGGAGCCTCCTATGGCTACACCTTC. Using reference TRBV7-2 and TRBJ1-2 for the parts outside the CDR3, the full variable domain is GAGVSQSPSNKVTEKGKDVELRCDPISGHTALYWYRQSLGQGLEFLIYFQGNSAPDKSGLPSDRFSAERTGGSVSTLTIQRTQQEDSAVYLCASSQGGASYGYTFGSGTRLTVV.

This clonotype was seen a single time. The gene calls are TRBV27 and TRBJ2-5; 13 bases line up with TRBD2. In germline, CDR1 is MNHEY, CDR2 SMNVEV (reference sequence). The trim removed 5 bases at V and 11 bases at J, leaving 11 bases unmatched. The CDR3 length is 15 residues. The CDR3, as DNA: TGTGCCAGCAGTCCCGGACTAGCGGGAGCACAAGAGCAGTACTTC. It translates to CASSPGLAGAQEQYF.

This rearrangement joins TRBV15 to TRBJ1-1; TRBD1 matches at 8 bases. V was clipped by 3 bases and J by 3 bases; unmatched bases: 3. In germline, CDR1 is LNHNV, CDR2 YYDKDF (reference sequence). There are 14 residues in the CDR3. CDR3 loop: CATSSYRGDTEAFF. The CDR3, as DNA: TGTGCCACCAGCAGTTACAGGGGGGACACTGAAGCTTTCTTT.

This clonotype was counted a few times. The genes are TRBV7-3 and TRBJ1-1; D remains ambiguous. This CDR3 spans 14 amino acids. The germline gives CDR1 SGHTA, CDR2 FQGTGA. V was cut by 2 bases and J by 3 bases, with 10 bases left in between. CDR3 DNA: TGTGCCAGCAGCTTAGACCCAGAGTACACTGAAGCTTTCTTT. Translated: CASSLDPEYTEAFF.

The V gene is TRBV28, the J gene TRBJ1-4; a weak D match, TRBD1 (6 bases). V was shortened by 5 bases and J by 7 bases, with 17 bases between the two germline ends. The length of the CDR3 is 15 residues. CDR1 MDHEN and CDR2 SYDVKM come from the germline V gene. As DNA, the CDR3 is TGTGCCAGCAGTCTATTGGCCGGGGGGGCTGAAAAACTGTTTTTT. Its protein product is CASSLLAGGAEKLFF. The variable domain in full, completed from reference TRBV28 and TRBJ1-4, reads DVKVTQSSRYLVKRTGEKVFLECVQDMDHENMFWYRQDPGLGLRLIYFSYDVKMKEKGDIPEGYSVSREKKERFSLILESASTNQTSMYLCASSLLAGGAEKLFFGSGTQLSVL.

This clonotype was detected many times. This chain links TRBV28 with TRBJ2-7; D gene uncertain. This CDR3 has 15 residues. V gave up 3 bases and J gave up 0 bases, with 12 bases separating them. Germline V gene lookup returns CDR1 MDHEN and CDR2 SYDVKM. DNA of the CDR3: TGTGCCAGCAGTTTGACCCAGGAGAGCTCCTACGAGCAGTACTTC. As protein: CASSLTQESSYEQYF.

V usage is TRBV5-1 and J usage is TRBJ1-1; D gene ambiguous. V lost 4 bases to trimming and J lost 7 bases, with 14 bases between them. The CDR3 sequence is 13 residues long. The germline V gene has CDR1 SGHRS and CDR2 YFSETQ. CDR3 sequence reads: CASSTGSEVEAFF. The CDR3 bases are TGCGCCAGCAGCACCGGGAGCGAAGTTGAAGCTTTCTTT.

The V call is TRBV5-4, the J call TRBJ2-4, with 10 positions matching TRBD2. The J call may be mistaken, given a closer DNA end match to TRBJ2-5. CDR1 and CDR2 from the germline V gene are SGHNT and YYREEE (reference sequence). The CDR3 has 17 residues. In DNA form, the CDR3 reads TGTGCCAGCAGCCCTGGCGGTAGCGGGGGGAGATGGGAGACCCAGTACTTC. Protein: CASSPGGSGGRWETQYF.

In regard to this clonotype: A read error may produce the germline difference seen at one junction end. This rearrangement joins TRBV3-1 to TRBJ1-5; no reliable D call. The CDR3 has 16 amino acids. The germline CDR1 and CDR2 sequences are LGHDT and YNNKEL (reference sequence). The CDR3 DNA reads TGTGCCAGCGGCCAATCCCCGCAAGCGAGCAATCAGCCCCAGCATTTT. Its protein product is CASGQSPQASNQPQHF.

The gene calls are TRBV5-1 and TRBJ2-5; D gene uncertain. Looked up from germline, CDR1 is SGHRS and CDR2 is YFSETQ. The V gene lost 5 bases and the J gene lost 5 bases, with 13 bases spanning the gap. This CDR3 spans 13 amino acids. This chain's CDR3 is CASRPGQLETQYF. The DNA for the CDR3 is TGCGCCAGCAGACCCGGGCAGTTGGAGACCCAGTACTTC.

This clonotype was found many times. The V call is TRBV27, the J call TRBJ2-2, with unresolved D. There are 12 residues in the CDR3. V was clipped by 6 bases and J by 6 bases, with 8 bases between them. In germline, CDR1 is MNHEY, CDR2 SMNVEV (reference sequence). The DNA of the CDR3 is TGTGCCAGCAGCTTTGGTGCCGGGGAGCTGTTTTTT. Amino acids: CASSFGAGELFF.

V is TRBV10-3 and J is TRBJ2-1, with TRBD2 matching over 9 bases. V lost 2 bases to trimming and J lost 9 bases; unmatched junction nucleotides: 8. The germline V gene encodes CDR1 ENHRY and CDR2 SYGVKD. The CDR3 is 15 amino acids. DNA for the CDR3: TGTGCCATCAGTGAGGGCGGGGGGGCCGTAGTTGAGCAGTTCTTC. Translating gives CAISEGGGAVVEQFF.

The CDR3 DNA follows: TGTGCCAGCAGCTTAGTTACGGCGGGGGTGGTATACAATGAGCAGTTCTTC. This gives the protein CASSLVTAGVVYNEQFF. J is TRBJ2-1 and V is TRBV7-2, with TRBD2 matching 7 bases. With V trimmed by 1 base and J by 4 bases, 10 bases remained unmatched. Germline V gene data show CDR1 as SGHTA and CDR2 as FQGNSA. There are 17 residues in the CDR3.

This clonotype came up a few times. The rearrangement uses TRBV29-1 and TRBJ1-1; 7 bases line up with TRBD1. CDR1 and CDR2 from the germline V gene are SQVTM and ANQGSEA. The CDR3 spans 13 residues. After removal of 6 bases from V and 0 bases from J, the junction contained 4 bases not matched to a gene. In DNA form, the CDR3 reads TGCAGCGTCGCCGGGACAGTGAACACTGAAGCTTTCTTT. Translation: CSVAGTVNTEAFF.

This clonotype has more than one count but fewer than ten. This chain links TRBV9 with TRBJ2-7; D uncertain. The CDR3 has 15 residues. From germline, CDR1 is SGDLS and CDR2 YYNGEE. The germline V and J ends were trimmed by 2 bases and 2 bases, with 14 bases remaining between them. The CDR3 coding sequence is TGTGCCAGCAGCGTTAACGACCAGAAGGCCTACGAGCAGTACTTC. This sequence encodes CASSVNDQKAYEQYF.